Sequencing of this TCR beta chain was carried out in a study of T cells in Graves' hyperthyroidism and ophthalmopathy. Study findings and constraints: The authors' 13 V-J model separated ophthalmopathy from stable hyperthyroidism. Most thyroid clonotypes expanded above 0.001 appeared in blood too.

Trimming pared 1 base from V and 6 bases from J, leaving 9 bases between. CDR1 SGHTA and CDR2 FQGNSA come from the germline V gene. The CDR3 length is 13 residues. Amplification of TCR beta CDR3 regions was performed using RNA transcripts as template. When the TCR CDR3 underwent first-round RT-PCR, the HTBI primer set was used. TCRdb processed the multiplex PCR reads anew with MiXCR; each CDR3 protein has one entry. The profile covers 700,000 to 950,000 distinct CDR3 sequences, with about 35% appearing a single time and approximately 31% taken by the ten largest. In this sample, this clonotype turned up many times. The antigen is not known. The PBMCs studied were ones that came from 9 to 10 ml fresh peripheral blood.

Sequencing was done on a sample of blood. The chain is built from TRBV7-2 and TRBJ1-1; D gene unclear. The source of this sequence is a woman in her thirties or forties with Graves' hyperthyroidism. The DNA for the CDR3 is TGTGCCAGCAGCTTAGGGGTGAAGGCTGAAGCTTTCTTT. This sequence encodes CASSLGVKAEAFF. Looking up the rest from reference TRBV7-2 and TRBJ1-1 gives the full variable domain: GAGVSQSPSNKVTEKGKDVELRCDPISGHTALYWYRQSLGQGLEFLIYFQGNSAPDKSGLPSDRFSAERTGGSVSTLTIQRTQQEDSAVYLCASSLGVKAEAFFGQGTRLTVV.